Listed here is a single T cell receptor beta chain. The target of this receptor is not known. Base quality data are lacking; no much larger clone is found one base away. The source of the sample is a study of cytomegalovirus exposure and HLA in healthy donors (dated by TCRdb to the late 2010s). Some background on the complete study: According to an earlier analysis of a few hundred of the donors, 150 million to 200 million T cells yielded roughly 110 million unique TCR beta sequences and more than 250 Gb of sequence data. An early release covering roughly 600 HLA-typed donors comprised about 290 gigabases of sequencing data and tens of millions of unique TCR sequences. Among the roughly 430 genotyped donors, roughly 80% belonged to the genetic ancestry cluster associated with self-reported Caucasian donors. The study was designed to test whether signatures of past pathogen exposure could be identified by cataloging public T cell receptors. The study profiled the T cell repertoires of 500 to 800 subjects by immunosequencing and related them to cytomegalovirus serostatus. Along with the approximately 620-subject first cohort, a separate validation cohort of over a hundred different subjects was used. The study combined high-throughput TCR immunosequencing, statistical association of individual TCRs with disease status, and machine learning to predict cytomegalovirus infection status. To study patterns of TCR occurrence, a later analysis re-analyzed previously published TCR beta repertoires from 650 to 750 donors and added high-resolution HLA genotyping. The later analysis used no new phenotypic data to find candidate immune exposures, relying instead on TCR beta sequences and their occurrence across donors. An earlier analysis of about 600 of the donors used high-throughput TCR beta sequencing to judge whether each TCR beta V gene segment behaved as functional or pseudogenic. Donor age, sex, ethnicity and CMV serostatus were compiled alongside the repertoire data. A later genetic analysis used genome-wide SNP genotypes for about 55% of the 666 donors, treating that subset as a discovery cohort. Every repertoire in the discovery cohort had been generated on one and the same sequencing platform. Both class I and class II loci were covered by HLA typing, at four-digit resolution. The number of donors typed differed by locus, with 629-630 for A, B, C, DRB1 and DQB1, about 500 for DQA1, 600 to 610 for DPA1, and roughly 450 for DPB1. Roughly 5 DR-DQ haplotypes were handled as single units for association and clustering, since linkage in the cohort was strong. Across 300 to 500 genotyped donors of the cohort, an average of about 220,000 unique TCR beta nucleotide sequences per donor were sequenced, and 15% to 20% of those sequences were non-productive. General conclusions and limits of the study: The authors suggested that the approach could potentially be generalized to other disease states and immunological phenotypes. Because the 87-base-pair reads could not distinguish some IMGT-functional V segments, including TRBV6-2 and TRBV6-3, those segments were excluded. Cytomegalovirus status was reported to be diagnosed by the classifier with high specificity and sensitivity in both the original and validation cohorts. The cohort was sequenced for TCR beta chains only, and without alpha or paired-chain data the features that could be detected were limited. Correlated functional status among segregating V segments might be attributable to linkage disequilibrium, but an unknown experimental factor could not be ruled out. Broadly in line with IMGT annotations, most TCR beta V segments showed up in productive rearrangements about 87% or about 30% of the time in an earlier analysis of about 500 of the donors. A further reported finding was that TCR beta sequences accurately predicted the HLA-A and HLA-B alleles for most subjects in the first cohort. In the study, 150 to 200 TCR beta chains were listed as associated with cytomegalovirus. In a later genetic analysis, fewer N-insertions in productive TCRs were reported among donors in an Asian-associated ancestry cluster than the approximately 710-donor mean. Sequencing depth was assumed to be roughly uniform across donors in the presence/absence analyses, though that assumption may not hold. Because HLA typing was unavailable for some donors at each locus, only the typed subset was used in association tests. A later analysis associated about 17,000 TCR beta sequences with specific HLA alleles at a false discovery rate of 0.05. The earlier analysis of 587 of the donors excluded some 16 rarely observed V segments, including chromosome 9 orphons, because counts were too low. In a later genetic analysis, a missense DCLRE1C variant was associated with V-gene and J-gene trimming of TCR beta chains, and the association was replicated in an independent cohort. When HLA alleles, especially DR and DQ, strongly co-occurred, attributing TCR associations to individual alleles was difficult. For the cohort, immune exposure information was limited to CMV serostatus. In a later analysis, the rate of TCR association differed among HLA loci, with DRB1 alleles having the most associated TCRs and HLA-C alleles having the fewest. In a later analysis, HLA-associated TCR beta chains showed more clonal expansion and lower generation probabilities than non-associated chains that were equally common. In vitro tests confirmed that three of the cytomegalovirus-associated TCR beta chains recognize cytomegalovirus antigens. According to a later analysis, parvovirus B19, influenza, CMV and Epstein-Barr virus appeared linked to several top co-occurrence clusters. Most TCR sequences were observed very rarely across donors, whereas some public TCRs were present in many individuals. A cluster of highly shared sequence variants was judged likely to be a technical artifact of the sequencing pipeline. In a later analysis, most CMV-associated TCR beta chains were found to appear HLA-restricted, with HLA associations seemingly driven largely by CMV exposure.

The library was obtained by the immunoSEQ multiplex PCR assay. The multiplex PCR relied on a mix of 60 forward primers for TCR Vbeta segments and 13 reverse primers for TCR Jbeta segments. Amplification of the CDR3 region of rearranged TCR beta genes was performed with a multiplex PCR assay on genomic DNA. Amplified TCR beta libraries were sequenced as 87-base-pair reads on the Illumina HiSeq System. From the authors' description of their analysis: In a later analysis, approximately 74 million unique TCR beta chains were counted across the 690 or so repertoires, and roughly 10 million of these chains were shared by at least two donors. To remove PCR and sequencing errors, raw reads were error-corrected and collapsed into unique sequences using a nearest-neighbor algorithm that merged closely related sequences. To assign V, D and J gene segments, CDR3 sequences were aligned to IMGT reference sequences. For a sequence to be retained, at least a six-nucleotide match to both a V gene segment and a J gene segment was required. A rearrangement was called productive if the CDR3 had no stop codons and remained in frame with V and J, and every other rearrangement was called non-productive. CDR3 was defined by IMGT convention, running from the second conserved V-encoded cysteine to the conserved J-encoded phenylalanine. Sequences without an unambiguous match to a single V gene segment were excluded from the earlier analysis of about 600 of the donors. In an earlier analysis of 587 of the donors, a V segment was called functional when productive rearrangements were above 56.7%, and segregating when the standard deviation between donors exceeded 5%. To diagnose cytomegalovirus status from the catalog of TCR beta chain sequences, a statistical classification framework was built. V and J gene assignment, in a later analysis, came from comparing TCR nucleotide sequences with IMGT/GENE-DB human TR gene sequences. The TCRdist pipeline was used in a later analysis to assign CDR3 sequences and most-parsimonious VDJ recombination scenarios. In a later analysis, every TCR beta chain was defined by the combination of its CDR3 amino acid sequence and its V-gene family, and reads without a unique V-gene family were dropped. In a later analysis, 500 to 650 highly shared, low-generation-probability nucleotide sequences were removed to address suspected cross-contamination and a sequencing artifact. In a later analysis, a clonal expansion index was calculated for each public chain from normalized within-repertoire ranks of inferred template counts. In a later analysis, generation probabilities were computed using a VDJ recombination model fitted to out-of-frame rearrangements, and the results were checked against IGoR. A later analysis scored TCR-TCR, TCR-HLA and TCR-CMV co-occurrence with hypergeometric tests, applying a repertoire-size bias correction to TCR pairs. False discovery rates were estimated in a later analysis by permuting HLA or CMV assignments 20 times. A later analysis grouped co-occurring TCRs with DBSCAN, adding TCRdist sequence similarity when clustering within HLA-allele-positive subsets. Repertoires with fewer than 30,000 or more than 120,000 public chains were left out of co-occurrence clustering, as were about 5 repertoires with anomalous nucleotide sharing. TCRdb's version of the immuneACCESS table is confined to in-frame rearrangements and falls short of the full clone set. An unresolved V gene accounts for under half of the shortfall where checked; the remainder is of unknown origin. V, J and clone size derive from that table, while D and trimming were established from the DNA sequence. The sample table shows some 45,000 clones, and about three quarters are seen once. About 3.2% of the sample rests with the top ten.

CDR1 and CDR2, per the germline V gene, are SGHDT and YYEEEE. The germline V end is reduced by 3 bases and the J end by 8 bases; junction bases left unmatched: 2. From its cysteine to its phenylalanine, the CDR3 spans 12 amino acids. The CDR3 DNA has 36 bases and is translated from base 1. The cohort comprised fewer than 700 healthy bone marrow donors. Cohort members were all nominally healthy when sampled, although unrecorded immune exposures were likely present. The donor was CMV seronegative and was included in the group of a few hundred seronegative cohort members. A peripheral blood sample was collected from each donor, and TCR beta sequencing was performed on peripheral blood mononuclear cells. The Qiagen DNeasy Blood Extraction Kit was used to extract genomic DNA from the blood cell samples.

The receptor was derived from a woman aged 25 to 39 in good health and CMV-seronegative. Specimen: PBMCs. This receptor chain uses TRBV5-6 and TRBJ2-4; 7 bases in between match TRBD2. The CDR3 region has the sequence CASSYRGDIQYF. The nucleotide sequence reads as follows: TGTGCCAGCAGCTACCGGGGGGACATTCAGTACTTC.